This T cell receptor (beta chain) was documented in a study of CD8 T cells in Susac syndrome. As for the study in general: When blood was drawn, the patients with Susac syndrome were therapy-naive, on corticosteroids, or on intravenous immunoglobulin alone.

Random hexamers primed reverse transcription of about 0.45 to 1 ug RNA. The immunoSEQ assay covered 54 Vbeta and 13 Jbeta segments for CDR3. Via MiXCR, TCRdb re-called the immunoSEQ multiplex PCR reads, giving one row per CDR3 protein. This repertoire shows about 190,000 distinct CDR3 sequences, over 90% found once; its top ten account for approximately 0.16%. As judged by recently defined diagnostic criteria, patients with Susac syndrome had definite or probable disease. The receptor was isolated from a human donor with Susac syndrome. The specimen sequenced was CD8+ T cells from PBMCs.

The CDR3 region is CASSRYSVSTDTQYF. The CDR3 DNA is TGTGCCAGCAGTCGTTACAGCGTAAGCACAGATACGCAGTATTTT. The chain couples TRBV6-5 to TRBJ2-3; D is unclear. This CDR3 is 15 amino acids long. V was trimmed by 5 bases and J by 0 bases, leaving 12 bases between them. Germline loops: CDR1 MNHEY, CDR2 SVGAGI.